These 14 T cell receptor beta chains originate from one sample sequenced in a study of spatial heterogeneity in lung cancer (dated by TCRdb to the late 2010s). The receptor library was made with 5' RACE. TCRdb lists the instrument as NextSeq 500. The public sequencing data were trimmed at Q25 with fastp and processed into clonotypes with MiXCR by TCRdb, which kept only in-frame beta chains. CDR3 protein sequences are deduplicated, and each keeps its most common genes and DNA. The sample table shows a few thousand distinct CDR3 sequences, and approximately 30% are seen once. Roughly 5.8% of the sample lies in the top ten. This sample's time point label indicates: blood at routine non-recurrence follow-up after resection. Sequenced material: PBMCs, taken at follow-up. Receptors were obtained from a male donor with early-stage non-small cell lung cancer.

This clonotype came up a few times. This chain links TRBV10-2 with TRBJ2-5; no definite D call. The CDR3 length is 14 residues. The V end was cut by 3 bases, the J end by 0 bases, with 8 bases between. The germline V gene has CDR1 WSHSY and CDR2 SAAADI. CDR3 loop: CASSESGYQETQYF. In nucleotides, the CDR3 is TGCGCCAGCAGTGAATCTGGGTACCAAGAGACCCAGTACTTC.

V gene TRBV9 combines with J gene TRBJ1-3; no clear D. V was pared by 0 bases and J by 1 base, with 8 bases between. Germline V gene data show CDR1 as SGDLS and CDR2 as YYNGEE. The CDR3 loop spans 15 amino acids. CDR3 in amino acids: CASSVGWVSGNTIYF. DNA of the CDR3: TGTGCCAGCAGCGTAGGCTGGGTTTCTGGAAACACCATATATTTT.

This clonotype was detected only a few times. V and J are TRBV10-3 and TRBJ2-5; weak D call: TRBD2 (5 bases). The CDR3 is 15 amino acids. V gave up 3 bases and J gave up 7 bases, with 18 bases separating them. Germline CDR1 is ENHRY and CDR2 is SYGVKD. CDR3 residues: CAISESGLLKVTQYF. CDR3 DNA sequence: TGTGCCATCAGTGAATCCGGACTCTTAAAGGTGACCCAGTACTTC.

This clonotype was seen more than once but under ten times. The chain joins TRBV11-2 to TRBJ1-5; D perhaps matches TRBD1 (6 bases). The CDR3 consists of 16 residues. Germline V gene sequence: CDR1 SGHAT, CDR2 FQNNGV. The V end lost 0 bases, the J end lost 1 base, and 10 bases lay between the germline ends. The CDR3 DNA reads TGTGCCAGCAGCTTAGAGGGACATTTAAGCAATCAGCCCCAGCATTTT. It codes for CASSLEGHLSNQPQHF.

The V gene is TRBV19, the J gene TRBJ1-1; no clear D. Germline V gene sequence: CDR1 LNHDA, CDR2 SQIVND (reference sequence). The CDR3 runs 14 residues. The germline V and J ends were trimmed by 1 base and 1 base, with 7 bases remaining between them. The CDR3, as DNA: TGTGCCAGTAGTATAGGACATGCGAACACTGAAGCTTTCTTT. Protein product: CASSIGHANTEAFF.

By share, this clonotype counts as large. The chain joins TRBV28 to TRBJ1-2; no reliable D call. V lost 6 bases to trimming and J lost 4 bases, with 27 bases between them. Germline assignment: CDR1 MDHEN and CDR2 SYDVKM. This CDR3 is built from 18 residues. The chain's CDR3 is CASRNSKVGWPATYGYTF. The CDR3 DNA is TGTGCCAGCAGAAACTCAAAAGTAGGGTGGCCGGCTACCTATGGCTACACCTTC.

CDR3 bases: TGTGCCAGCAGCTTAGGGGAGTACCCCCTCTCCTACGAGCAGTACTTC. As protein: CASSLGEYPLSYEQYF. The gene calls are TRBV7-2 and TRBJ2-7; the D gene is possibly TRBD2 (5 bases). Germline lookup yields CDR1 SGHTA and CDR2 FQGNSA. Trimming removed 1 base at V and 0 bases at J, with 13 bases between. The CDR3 is made up of 16 amino acids.

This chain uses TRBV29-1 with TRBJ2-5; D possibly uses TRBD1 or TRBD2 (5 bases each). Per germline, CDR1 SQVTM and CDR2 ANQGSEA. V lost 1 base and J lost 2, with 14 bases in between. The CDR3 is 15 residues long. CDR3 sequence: CSVEGGAQGQETQYF. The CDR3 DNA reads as TGCAGCGTTGAAGGAGGGGCCCAGGGACAAGAGACCCAGTACTTC.

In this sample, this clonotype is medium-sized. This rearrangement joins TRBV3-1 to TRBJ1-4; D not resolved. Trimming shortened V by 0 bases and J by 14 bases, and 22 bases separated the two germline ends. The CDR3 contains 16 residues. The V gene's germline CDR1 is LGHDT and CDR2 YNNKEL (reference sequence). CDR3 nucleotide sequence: TGTGCCAGCAGCCAAGAGTTCGGGCGTTGGGATACATTCCTGTTTTTT. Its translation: CASSQEFGRWDTFLFF.

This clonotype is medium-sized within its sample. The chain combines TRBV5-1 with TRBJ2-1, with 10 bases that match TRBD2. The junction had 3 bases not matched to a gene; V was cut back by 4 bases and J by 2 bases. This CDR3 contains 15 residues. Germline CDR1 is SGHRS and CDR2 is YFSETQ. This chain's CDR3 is CASSERGGPYNEQFF. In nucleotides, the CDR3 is TGCGCCAGCAGCGAGCGGGGGGGCCCCTACAATGAGCAGTTCTTC.

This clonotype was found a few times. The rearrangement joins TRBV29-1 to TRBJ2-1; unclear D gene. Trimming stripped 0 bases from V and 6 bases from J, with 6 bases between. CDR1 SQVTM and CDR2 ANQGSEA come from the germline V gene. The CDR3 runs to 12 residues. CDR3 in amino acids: CSVEENSNEQFF. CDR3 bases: TGCAGCGTTGAAGAGAACAGCAATGAGCAGTTCTTC.

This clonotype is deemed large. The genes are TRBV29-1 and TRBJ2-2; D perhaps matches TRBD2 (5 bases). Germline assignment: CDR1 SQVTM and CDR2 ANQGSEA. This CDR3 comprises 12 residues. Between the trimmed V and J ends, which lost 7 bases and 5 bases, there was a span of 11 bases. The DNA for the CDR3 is TGCAGCGCCCGAGGGTTAACCGGGGAGCTGTTTTTT. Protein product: CSARGLTGELFF.

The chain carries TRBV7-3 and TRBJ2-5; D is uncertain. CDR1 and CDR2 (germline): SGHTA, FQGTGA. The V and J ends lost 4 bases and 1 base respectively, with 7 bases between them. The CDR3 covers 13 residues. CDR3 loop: CASSSGAQETQYF. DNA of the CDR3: TGTGCCAGCAGCTCAGGAGCCCAAGAGACCCAGTACTTC. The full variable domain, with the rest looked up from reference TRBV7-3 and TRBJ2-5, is GAGVSQTPSNKVTEKGKYVELRCDPISGHTALYWYRQSLGQGPEFLIYFQGTGAADDSGLPNDRFFAVRPEGSVSTLKIQRTERGDSAVYLCASSSGAQETQYFGPGTRLLVL.

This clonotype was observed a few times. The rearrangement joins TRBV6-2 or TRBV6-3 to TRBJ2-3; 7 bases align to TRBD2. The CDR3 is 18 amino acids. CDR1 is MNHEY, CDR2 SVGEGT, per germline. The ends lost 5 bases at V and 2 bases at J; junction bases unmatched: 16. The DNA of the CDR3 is TGTGCCAGCAGTAGCTCCCCCGCGGGAGCCAGTTCCACAGATACGCAGTATTTT. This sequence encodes CASSSSPAGASSTDTQYF.